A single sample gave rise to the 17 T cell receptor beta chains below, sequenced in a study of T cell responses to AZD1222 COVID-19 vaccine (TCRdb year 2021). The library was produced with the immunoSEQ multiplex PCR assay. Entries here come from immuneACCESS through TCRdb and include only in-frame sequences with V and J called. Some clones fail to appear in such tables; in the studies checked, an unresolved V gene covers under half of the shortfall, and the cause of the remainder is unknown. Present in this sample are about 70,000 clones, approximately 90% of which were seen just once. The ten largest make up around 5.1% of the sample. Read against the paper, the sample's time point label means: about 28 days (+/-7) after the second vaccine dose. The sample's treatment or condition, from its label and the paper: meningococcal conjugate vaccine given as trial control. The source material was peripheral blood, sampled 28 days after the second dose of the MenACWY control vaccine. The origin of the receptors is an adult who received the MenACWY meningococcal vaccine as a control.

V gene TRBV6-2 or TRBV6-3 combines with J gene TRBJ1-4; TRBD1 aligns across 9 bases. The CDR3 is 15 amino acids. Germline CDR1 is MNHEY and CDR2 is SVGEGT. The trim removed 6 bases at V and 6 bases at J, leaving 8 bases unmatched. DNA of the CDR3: TGTGCCAGCAGCACTCCCGGGACAGGGCATGAAAAACTGTTTTTT. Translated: CASSTPGTGHEKLFF.

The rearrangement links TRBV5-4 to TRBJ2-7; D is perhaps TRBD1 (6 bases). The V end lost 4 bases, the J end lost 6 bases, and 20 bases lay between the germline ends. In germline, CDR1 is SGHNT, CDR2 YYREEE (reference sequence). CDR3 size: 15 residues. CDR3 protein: CASSRGAGEATEQYF. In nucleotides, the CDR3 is TGTGCCAGCAGCCGAGGGGCAGGGGAAGCTACCGAGCAGTACTTC.

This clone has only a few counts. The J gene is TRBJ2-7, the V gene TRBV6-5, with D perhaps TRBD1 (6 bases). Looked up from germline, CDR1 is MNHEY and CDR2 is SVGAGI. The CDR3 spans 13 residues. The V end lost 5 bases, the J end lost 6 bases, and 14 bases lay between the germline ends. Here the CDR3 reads CASSTGTYGEQYF. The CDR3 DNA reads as TGTGCCAGCAGTACAGGGACCTACGGCGAGCAGTACTTC.

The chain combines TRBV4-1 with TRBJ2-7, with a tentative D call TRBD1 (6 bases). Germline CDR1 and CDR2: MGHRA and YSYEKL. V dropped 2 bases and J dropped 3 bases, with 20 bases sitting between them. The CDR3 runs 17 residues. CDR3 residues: CASSQPTGFGANYEQYF. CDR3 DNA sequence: TGCGCCAGCAGCCAACCCACAGGGTTCGGCGCCAACTACGAGCAGTACTTC.

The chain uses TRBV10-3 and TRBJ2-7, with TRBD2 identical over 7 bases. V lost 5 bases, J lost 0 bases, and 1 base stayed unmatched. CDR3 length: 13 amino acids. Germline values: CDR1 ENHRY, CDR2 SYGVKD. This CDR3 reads CAISSGISYEQYF. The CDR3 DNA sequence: TGTGCCATCAGTAGCGGGATCTCCTACGAGCAGTACTTC.

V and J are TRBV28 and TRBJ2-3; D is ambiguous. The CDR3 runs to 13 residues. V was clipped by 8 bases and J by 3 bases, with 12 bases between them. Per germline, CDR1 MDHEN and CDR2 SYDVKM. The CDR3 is CASSGRPTDTQYF. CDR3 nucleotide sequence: TGTGCCAGCTCCGGACGGCCGACAGATACGCAGTATTTT.

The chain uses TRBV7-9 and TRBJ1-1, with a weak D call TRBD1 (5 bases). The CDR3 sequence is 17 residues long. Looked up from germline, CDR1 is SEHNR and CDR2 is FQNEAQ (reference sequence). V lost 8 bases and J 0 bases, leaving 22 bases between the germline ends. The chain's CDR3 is CASLEGLRAGMNTEAFF. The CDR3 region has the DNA TGTGCCAGCCTCGAGGGGTTAAGGGCAGGGATGAACACTGAAGCTTTCTTT.

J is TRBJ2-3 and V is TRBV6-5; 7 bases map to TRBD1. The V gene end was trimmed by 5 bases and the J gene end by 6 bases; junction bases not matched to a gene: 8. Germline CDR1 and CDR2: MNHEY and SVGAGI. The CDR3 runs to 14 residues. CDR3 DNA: TGTGCCAGCAGTATTCAGGGGGAACGGGATACGCAGTATTTT. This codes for CASSIQGERDTQYF.

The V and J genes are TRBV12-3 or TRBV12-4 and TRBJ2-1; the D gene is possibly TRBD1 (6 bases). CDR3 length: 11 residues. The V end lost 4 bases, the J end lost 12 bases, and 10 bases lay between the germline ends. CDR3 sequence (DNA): TGTGCCAGCAGTTGGGGGCAGGCGCAGTTCTTC. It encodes CASSWGQAQFF.

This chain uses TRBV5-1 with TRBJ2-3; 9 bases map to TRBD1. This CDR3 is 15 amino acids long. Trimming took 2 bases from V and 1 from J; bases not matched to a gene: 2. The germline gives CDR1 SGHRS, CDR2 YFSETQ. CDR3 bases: TGCGCCAGCAGCTTACAGGGGGCGGGCACAGATACGCAGTATTTT. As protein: CASSLQGAGTDTQYF.

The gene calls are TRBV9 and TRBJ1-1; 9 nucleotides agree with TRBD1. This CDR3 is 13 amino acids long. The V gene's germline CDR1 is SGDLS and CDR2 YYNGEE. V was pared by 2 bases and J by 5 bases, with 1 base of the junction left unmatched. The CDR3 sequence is CASSVGTGTEAFF. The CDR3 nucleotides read TGTGCCAGCAGCGTCGGGACAGGGACTGAAGCTTTCTTT.

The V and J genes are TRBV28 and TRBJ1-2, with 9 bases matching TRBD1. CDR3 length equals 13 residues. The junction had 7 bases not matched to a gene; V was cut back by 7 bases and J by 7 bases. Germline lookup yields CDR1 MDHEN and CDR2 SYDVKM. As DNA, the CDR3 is TGTGCCAGCACCTCGGGACAGGGCGGTGGCTACACCTTC. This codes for CASTSGQGGGYTF.

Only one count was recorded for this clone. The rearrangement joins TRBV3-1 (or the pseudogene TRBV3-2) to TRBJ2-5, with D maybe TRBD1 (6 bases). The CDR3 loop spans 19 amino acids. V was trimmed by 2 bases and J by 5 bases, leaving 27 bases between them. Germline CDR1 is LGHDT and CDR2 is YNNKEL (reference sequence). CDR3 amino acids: CASSQSRLSENRVGETQYF. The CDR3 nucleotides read TGTGCCAGCAGCCAATCACGCCTCTCGGAAAACAGGGTGGGGGAGACCCAGTACTTC.

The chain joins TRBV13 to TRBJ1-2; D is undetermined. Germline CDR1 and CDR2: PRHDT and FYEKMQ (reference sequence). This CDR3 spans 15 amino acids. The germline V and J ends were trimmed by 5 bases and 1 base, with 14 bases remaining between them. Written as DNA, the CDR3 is TGTGCCAGCAGCCCCCAGACGACGAATAACTATGGCTACACCTTC. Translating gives CASSPQTTNNYGYTF.

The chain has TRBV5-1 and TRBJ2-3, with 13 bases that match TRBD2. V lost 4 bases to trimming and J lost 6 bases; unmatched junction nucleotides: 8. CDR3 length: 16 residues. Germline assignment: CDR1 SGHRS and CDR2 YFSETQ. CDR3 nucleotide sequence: TGCGCCAGCAGCCTGGGACTAGCGGGATATATGGATACGCAGTATTTT. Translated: CASSLGLAGYMDTQYF.

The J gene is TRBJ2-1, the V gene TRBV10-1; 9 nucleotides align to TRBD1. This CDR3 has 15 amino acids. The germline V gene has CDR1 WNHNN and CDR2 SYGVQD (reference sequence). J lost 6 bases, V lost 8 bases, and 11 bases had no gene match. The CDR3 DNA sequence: TGCGCCAGCGGCGGGTTTGGACAGGGGATCAATGAGCAGTTCTTC. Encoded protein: CASGGFGQGINEQFF.

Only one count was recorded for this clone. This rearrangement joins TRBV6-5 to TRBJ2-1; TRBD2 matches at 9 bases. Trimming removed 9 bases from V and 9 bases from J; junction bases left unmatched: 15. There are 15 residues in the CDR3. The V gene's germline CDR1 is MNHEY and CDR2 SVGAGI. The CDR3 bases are TGTGCCAGTGGGCGATCAGCGGGAGGAGCGGGTGAGCAGTTCTTC. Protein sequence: CASGRSAGGAGEQFF.